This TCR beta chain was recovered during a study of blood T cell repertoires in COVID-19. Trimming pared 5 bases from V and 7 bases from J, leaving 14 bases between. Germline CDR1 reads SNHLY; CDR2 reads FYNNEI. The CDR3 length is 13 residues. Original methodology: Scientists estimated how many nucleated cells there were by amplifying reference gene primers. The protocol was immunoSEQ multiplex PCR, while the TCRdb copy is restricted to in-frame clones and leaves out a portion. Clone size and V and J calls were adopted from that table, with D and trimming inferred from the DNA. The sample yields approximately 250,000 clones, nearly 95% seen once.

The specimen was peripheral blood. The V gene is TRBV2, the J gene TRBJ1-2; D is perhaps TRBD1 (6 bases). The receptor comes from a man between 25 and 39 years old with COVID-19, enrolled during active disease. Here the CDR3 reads CASSYSGGGGYTF. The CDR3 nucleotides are TGTGCCAGCAGTTATAGTGGGGGCGGTGGCTACACCTTC.